What follows are 9 T cell receptor beta chains derived from one specimen sequenced in a study of T cells in tumors after PD-1 blockade. The repertoire was sequenced with immunoSEQ multiplex PCR; TCRdb's copy has only in-frame clones and lacks some. Among about 9,200 clones, 60% to 70% were seen once, and the ten largest hold 3.5% to 5%. This sample comprised tumor tissue, obtained after anti-PD-1 treatment. The source is a human donor with basal cell carcinoma.

The rearrangement uses TRBV9 and TRBJ1-3; 10 bases are a match to TRBD1. CDR1 and CDR2 from the germline V gene are SGDLS and YYNGEE. The CDR3 totals 16 residues. V trimming: 7 bases; J trimming: 7 bases; junction bases outside the gene matches: 14. CDR3 loop: CASRAGGGTGVNTIYF. The CDR3 region has the DNA TGTGCCAGCCGCGCGGGGGGAGGGACAGGGGTCAACACCATATATTTT.

This sequence joins TRBV6-2 or TRBV6-3 and TRBJ2-3; 9 positions match TRBD1. Germline values: CDR1 MNHEY, CDR2 SVGEGT. V shed 0 bases and J 0 bases; nucleotides not matched to a gene: 4. The length of the CDR3 is 17 residues. CDR3 residues: CASSYSTTGGSTDTQYF. As DNA, the CDR3 is TGTGCCAGCAGTTACTCGACCACAGGGGGCAGCACAGATACGCAGTATTTT.

This clone was seen only a few times. The chain couples TRBV10-1 to TRBJ2-7; 7 nucleotides line up with TRBD1. CDR3 length: 13 amino acids. V was pared by 3 bases and J by 6 bases, with 5 bases of the junction left unmatched. Germline V gene data show CDR1 as WNHNN and CDR2 as SYGVQD (reference sequence). CDR3 amino acids: CASSDQTGAEQYF. CDR3 nucleotide sequence: TGCGCCAGCAGTGATCAAACAGGGGCCGAGCAGTACTTC.

The gene calls are TRBV18 and TRBJ2-3; D remains unclear. The germline CDR1 and CDR2 sequences are KGHSH and LQKENI. The CDR3 is 13 residues long. Trimming pared 6 bases from V and 4 bases from J, leaving 11 bases between. CDR3 protein: CASSMTDADTQYF. CDR3 nucleotides: TGTGCCAGCTCGATGACGGATGCAGATACGCAGTATTTT. Drawing the rest from reference TRBV18 and TRBJ2-3, the complete variable domain is NAGVMQNPRHLVRRRGQEARLRCSPMKGHSHVYWYRQLPEEGLKFMVYLQKENIIDESGMPKERFSAEFPKEGPSILRIQQVVRGDSAAYFCASSMTDADTQYFGPGTRLTVL.

This chain connects TRBV6-5 to TRBJ1-5, with D possibly being TRBD1 (6 bases). Germline V gene lookup returns CDR1 MNHEY and CDR2 SVGAGI. The CDR3 consists of 15 residues. Trimming left V 4 bases short and J 3 bases short, with 13 bases between. The CDR3 region is CASSSGAGYNQPQHF. The CDR3 DNA reads as TGTGCCAGCAGTTCGGGGGCAGGGTACAATCAGCCCCAGCATTTT.

The chain has TRBV25-1 and TRBJ2-1; TRBD1 might be the D (5 bases). CDR3 size: 16 residues. The V end was cut by 3 bases, the J end by 4 bases, with 16 bases between. CDR1 is MGHDK, CDR2 SYGVNS, per germline. The CDR3 DNA is TGTGCCAGCAGTGATCCCGGGCTAGGGGTATACAATGAGCAGTTCTTC. Amino acid sequence: CASSDPGLGVYNEQFF.

V gene TRBV7-2 combines with J gene TRBJ1-6; a possible D gene is TRBD1 (5 bases). The V gene lost 1 base and the J gene lost 10 bases, with 11 bases spanning the gap. Germline V gene lookup returns CDR1 SGHTA and CDR2 FQGNSA. The CDR3 runs to 14 residues. The CDR3 reads CASSLVGVQSPLHF. The CDR3 region has the DNA TGTGCCAGCAGCTTAGTAGGGGTGCAATCACCCCTCCACTTT. The whole variable domain, remainder taken from reference TRBV7-2 and TRBJ1-6, is GAGVSQSPSNKVTEKGKDVELRCDPISGHTALYWYRQSLGQGLEFLIYFQGNSAPDKSGLPSDRFSAERTGGSVSTLTIQRTQQEDSAVYLCASSLVGVQSPLHFGNGTRLTVT.

The chain joins TRBV19 to TRBJ2-7; D is uncertain. Germline V gene data show CDR1 as LNHDA and CDR2 as SQIVND (reference sequence). The ends were cut back, 3 bases at V and 5 bases at J, with 14 bases in the middle. The CDR3 runs to 14 residues. As DNA, the CDR3 is TGTGCCAGTAGTATGAATGTTCAGAGCCACGAGCAGTACTTC. Translated, it gives CASSMNVQSHEQYF.

This clone is deemed medium-sized. The chain is built from TRBV5-6 and TRBJ2-1; D uncertain. Germline V CDR1 and CDR2: SGHDT, YYEEEE. Trimming left V 2 bases short and J 2 bases short, with 17 bases between. The CDR3 runs to 17 residues. CDR3 in DNA: TGTGCCAGCAGCTTTTTGCCGCCCCGTGGGCCCTACAATGAGCAGTTCTTC. It translates to CASSFLPPRGPYNEQFF.